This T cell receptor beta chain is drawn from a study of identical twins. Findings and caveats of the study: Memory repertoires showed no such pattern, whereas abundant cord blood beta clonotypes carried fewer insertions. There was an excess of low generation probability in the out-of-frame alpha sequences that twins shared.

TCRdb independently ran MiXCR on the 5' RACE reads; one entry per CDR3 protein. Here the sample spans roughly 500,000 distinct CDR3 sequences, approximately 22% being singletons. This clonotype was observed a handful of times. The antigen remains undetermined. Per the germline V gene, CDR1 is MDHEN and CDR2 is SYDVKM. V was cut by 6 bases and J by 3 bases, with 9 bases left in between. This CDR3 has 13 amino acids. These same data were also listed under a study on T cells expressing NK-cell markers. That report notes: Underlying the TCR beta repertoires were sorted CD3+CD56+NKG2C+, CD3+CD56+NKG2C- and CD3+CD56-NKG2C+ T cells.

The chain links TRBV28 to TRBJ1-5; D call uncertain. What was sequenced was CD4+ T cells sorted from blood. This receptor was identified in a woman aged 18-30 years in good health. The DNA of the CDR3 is TGTGCCAGCAGCTTAGGGAACAATCAGCCCCAGCATTTT. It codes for CASSLGNNQPQHF.